The 6 T cell receptor beta chains below come from one sample, sequenced in a study of cytomegalovirus exposure and HLA in healthy donors. The study ran its PCR with 60 Vbeta and 13 Jbeta primers. Sequenced by immunoSEQ multiplex PCR; TCRdb stores in-frame clones only, minus some. The sample table includes 75,000 to 95,000 clones. Sequenced sample: PBMCs. The receptors derive from a woman between 55 and 75 years old in good health and CMV-seronegative.

The CDR3 DNA sequence: TGTGCCAGCAGTCCCCCGGTCCAGGACATAACTTCTCAACCAGAGACCCAGTACTTC. It specifies CASSPPVQDITSQPETQYF. This rearrangement joins TRBV7-9 to TRBJ2-5, with D possibly TRBD1 on 5 matching bases. The CDR3 consists of 19 residues. Germline V gives CDR1 SEHNR, CDR2 FQNEAQ (reference sequence). Trimming stripped 6 bases from V and 4 bases from J, with 30 bases between.

The genes are TRBV28 and TRBJ2-5; no clear D. Judging by the DNA end, TRBJ2-7 fits better; the J call may be wrong. CDR3 size: 13 residues. Germline-derived CDR1 and CDR2 are MDHEN and SYDVKM. As DNA, the CDR3 is TGTGCCAGCAGTTTACAACCTTCCTACGAGCAGTACTTC. Residues: CASSLQPSYEQYF.

The chain recombines TRBV2 with TRBJ2-2, with D possibly matching TRBD1 (6 bases). CDR1 SNHLY and CDR2 FYNNEI come from the germline V gene. Trimming took off 5 bases at V and 1 base at J, with 11 bases between the two ends. CDR3 length: 15 residues. CDR3 sequence (DNA): TGTGCCAGCAGTACACAGGGTGTGAACACCGGGGAGCTGTTTTTT. As protein: CASSTQGVNTGELFF. Looking up the rest from reference TRBV2 and TRBJ2-2 gives the full variable domain: EPEVTQTPSHQVTQMGQEVILRCVPISNHLYFYWYRQILGQKVEFLVSFYNNEISEKSEIFDDQFSVERPDGSNFTLKIRSTKLEDSAMYFCASSTQGVNTGELFFGEGSRLTVL.

The genes are TRBV7-2 and TRBJ2-7, with D tentatively TRBD2 (5 bases). Germline V CDR1 and CDR2: SGHTA, FQGNSA. There are 13 residues in the CDR3. V shed 0 bases and J shed 7 bases, with 10 bases lying between them. This chain's CDR3 is CASSLALRGEQYF. The DNA for the CDR3 is TGTGCCAGCAGCTTAGCCCTGCGCGGGGAGCAGTACTTC.

The rearrangement links TRBV7-8 to TRBJ2-7, with TRBD2 identical over 7 bases. The CDR3 is 16 residues long. The V segment lost 5 bases and the J segment 4 bases; nucleotides outside the gene matches: 14. Germline CDR1 SGHVS, CDR2 FQNEAQ. The CDR3 nucleotides are TGTGCCAGCAGCCTCCCACCGTCGGGAGGAGGATACGAGCAGTACTTC. Residues: CASSLPPSGGGYEQYF. Full variable domain (outside the CDR3, taken from reference TRBV7-8 and TRBJ2-7): GAGVSQSPRYKVAKRGQDVALRCDPISGHVSLFWYQQALGQGPEFLTYFQNEAQLDKSGLPSDRFFAERPEGSVSTLKIQRTQQEDSAVYLCASSLPPSGGGYEQYFGPGTRLTVT.

The chain is built from TRBV28 and TRBJ2-7; 9 bases agree with TRBD2. Germline loops: CDR1 MDHEN, CDR2 SYDVKM. This CDR3 has 16 amino acids. Trimming cost V 4 bases and J 2 bases; bases outside gene matches: 9. The CDR3 region is CASSSLAGASPYEQYF. In nucleotides, the CDR3 is TGTGCCAGCAGTTCTTTAGCGGGAGCCTCACCCTACGAGCAGTACTTC.